These 15 T cell receptor beta chains share one sample of origin, sequenced in a study of early stage breast cancer tumors. Libraries were prepared by immunoSEQ multiplex PCR; TCRdb keeps only in-frame clonotypes and omits some of them. This table holds some 19,000 clones, about 76% found once. Sequences were obtained from blood. The source of these receptors is a person between 55 and 69 years old with breast cancer.

The chain recombines TRBV7-8 with TRBJ2-5; 10 bases align to TRBD1. Looked up from germline, CDR1 is SGHVS and CDR2 is FQNEAQ. This CDR3 is built from 17 residues. J gave up 2 bases and V 5 bases, and 11 bases lay outside the gene matches. The CDR3 region is CASSKTGQGLEQETQYF. The CDR3 coding sequence is TGTGCCAGCAGCAAGACGGGACAGGGGTTGGAACAAGAGACCCAGTACTTC.

The chain carries TRBV10-3 and TRBJ2-7; D not certain. This CDR3 is built from 13 residues. Germline V gene sequence: CDR1 ENHRY, CDR2 SYGVKD. Trimming removed 4 bases at V and 3 bases at J, with 10 bases between. The CDR3 loop is CAISGNGYYEQYF. CDR3 in DNA: TGTGCCATCAGTGGGAACGGCTACTACGAGCAGTACTTC.

This clone was counted only a few times. This sequence joins TRBV6-5 and TRBJ2-7, with D hard to call. The CDR3 consists of 11 residues. Germline V gene lookup returns CDR1 MNHEY and CDR2 SVGAGI. Deletions cut 4 bases from V and 3 bases from J, with 4 bases between. The CDR3 DNA follows: TGTGCCAGCAGTTCGAACTACGAGCAGTACTTC. As protein: CASSSNYEQYF.

The chain links TRBV2 to TRBJ1-6, with D possibly matching TRBD1 (6 bases). Germline V gene lookup returns CDR1 SNHLY and CDR2 FYNNEI. CDR3 length: 15 amino acids. Trimming left V 5 bases short and J 3 bases short, with 11 bases between. The CDR3 DNA sequence: TGTGCCAGCAGTTCTCCGACAGGCTATAATTCACCCCTCCACTTT. Encoded protein: CASSSPTGYNSPLHF.

The chain links TRBV10-1 to TRBJ2-3; the D is unclear. CDR3 length: 12 residues. Germline CDR1 WNHNN, CDR2 SYGVQD (reference sequence). Trimming took 2 bases from V and 2 from J, leaving 2 bases between them. CDR3 nucleotide sequence: TGCGCCAGCAGTGAGGACACAGATACGCAGTATTTT. It translates to CASSEDTDTQYF.

This chain connects TRBV4-2 to TRBJ2-7; D may be TRBD2 (6 bases). Germline CDR1 and CDR2: LGHNA and YNFKEQ. V was trimmed by 4 bases and J by 0 bases, leaving 16 bases between them. The CDR3 runs to 16 residues. CDR3 residues: CASSLGGLGGSYEQYF. CDR3 coding DNA: TGTGCCAGCAGCCTTGGGGGGTTAGGAGGCTCCTACGAGCAGTACTTC.

The chain joins TRBV14 to TRBJ1-6; 7 positions agree with TRBD1. This CDR3 is built from 13 residues. J lost 7 bases, V lost 5 bases, and 2 bases had no gene match. Germline V gives CDR1 SGHDN, CDR2 FVKESK. In DNA form, the CDR3 reads TGTGCCAGCAGCACGACAGGGAATTCACCCCTCCACTTT. It encodes CASSTTGNSPLHF.

The CDR3 loop reads CASTIHGGNTYNEQFF. The CDR3 DNA follows: TGTGCCAGTACCATACATGGGGGTAATACCTACAATGAGCAGTTCTTC. This chain connects TRBV19 to TRBJ2-1; D possibly matches TRBD1 or TRBD2 (5 bases each). This CDR3 spans 16 amino acids. Germline CDR1 LNHDA, CDR2 SQIVND (reference sequence). V was pared by 7 bases and J by 2 bases, with 18 bases between.

This chain connects TRBV2 to TRBJ2-1; D may be TRBD2 (5 bases). Germline V gene data show CDR1 as SNHLY and CDR2 as FYNNEI. Trimming took off 4 bases at V and 7 bases at J, with 11 bases between the two ends. This CDR3 spans 13 amino acids. DNA of the CDR3: TGTGCCAGCAGTGCGGAGGCTTTTAATGAGCAGTTCTTC. Translation: CASSAEAFNEQFF.

The chain employs TRBV7-3 and TRBJ2-7, with D tentatively TRBD2 (5 bases). Per germline, CDR1 SGHTA and CDR2 FQGTGA. This CDR3 region has 15 residues. V dropped 3 bases and J dropped 0 bases, with 12 bases sitting between them. The CDR3: CASSLEDHVSYEQYF. CDR3 coding DNA: TGTGCCAGCAGCTTGGAGGATCACGTCTCCTACGAGCAGTACTTC.

The CDR3 reads CASSFRDRDNEQFF. In nucleotides, the CDR3 is TGTGCCAGCAGTTTTAGGGACCGTGACAATGAGCAGTTCTTC. The chain combines TRBV6-6 with TRBJ2-1, with D possibly called TRBD1 or TRBD2 (5 bases each). The CDR3 sequence is 14 residues long. V was cut by 4 bases and J by 5 bases, with 12 bases left in between. Germline CDR1 is MNHNY and CDR2 is SVGAGI (reference sequence).

V is TRBV2 and J is TRBJ2-7, with TRBD1 as a possible D gene (5 bases). Germline-derived CDR1 and CDR2 are SNHLY and FYNNEI. This CDR3 spans 13 amino acids. V shed 6 bases and J shed 2 bases, with 11 bases lying between them. Written as DNA, the CDR3 is TGTGCCAGCAGGGCCCAGGGCCCCTACGAGCAGTACTTC. It yields the protein CASRAQGPYEQYF.

This chain's CDR3 is CASSYSTRPSTDTQYF. The CDR3 coding sequence is TGTGCCAGCAGTTACTCGACCAGGCCTAGCACAGATACGCAGTATTTT. The chain has TRBV6-5 and TRBJ2-3, with D uncertain. This CDR3 is built from 16 residues. Between the trimmed V and J ends, which lost 0 bases and 0 bases, there was a span of 10 bases. CDR1 and CDR2 (germline): MNHEY, SVGAGI.

In its sample, this clone was seen once. CDR3 sequence: CASSHGQGAWDSYGYTF. The CDR3 bases are TGCGCCAGCAGCCACGGACAGGGGGCCTGGGACTCCTATGGCTACACCTTC. The chain joins TRBV4-1 to TRBJ1-2, with 11 nucleotides matching TRBD1. Germline trimming cut 3 bases from V and 4 bases from J; bases unmatched to any gene: 10. Germline V lookup: CDR1 MGHRA, CDR2 YSYEKL. The CDR3 spans 17 residues.

V usage is TRBV11-2 and J usage is TRBJ2-3, with TRBD2 matching 7 bases. The V gene's germline CDR1 is SGHAT and CDR2 FQNNGV. Unmatched junction bases numbered 3, after V lost 0 bases and J lost 3 bases. CDR3 size: 15 residues. CDR3 sequence: CASSLDLAATDTQYF. The CDR3 DNA is TGTGCCAGCAGCTTAGATCTAGCGGCGACAGATACGCAGTATTTT.